The table lists the clone carrying this TCR beta chain with a few counts. Using immunoSEQ multiplex PCR, the repertoire was profiled, and TCRdb retains in-frame clones only, with some absent. The sample includes hundreds of thousands of clones, approximately 85% seen only once; the top ten take around 2.2%. The data were obtained in a study of blood T cell repertoires in COVID-19. Everyone who took part was 18 to 89 years old, and they came from 24 US areas. Two consecutive negative NP/OP PCR tests, clearance, or resolved symptoms defined Cohort 3 recovery. CDR3 size: 13 residues. From germline, CDR1 is MGHDK and CDR2 SYGVNS. V lost 7 bases to trimming and J lost 0 bases, with 8 bases between them.

Sequencing input: PBMCs or T cells enriched from blood (not recorded which). The chain recombines TRBV25-1 with TRBJ2-3, with D unclear. This clonotype was sampled from a man younger than 40 who had recovered from COVID-19. CDR3 region: CASNRPSTDTQYF. The CDR3, as DNA: TGTGCCAGCAACAGACCTAGCACAGATACGCAGTATTTT.